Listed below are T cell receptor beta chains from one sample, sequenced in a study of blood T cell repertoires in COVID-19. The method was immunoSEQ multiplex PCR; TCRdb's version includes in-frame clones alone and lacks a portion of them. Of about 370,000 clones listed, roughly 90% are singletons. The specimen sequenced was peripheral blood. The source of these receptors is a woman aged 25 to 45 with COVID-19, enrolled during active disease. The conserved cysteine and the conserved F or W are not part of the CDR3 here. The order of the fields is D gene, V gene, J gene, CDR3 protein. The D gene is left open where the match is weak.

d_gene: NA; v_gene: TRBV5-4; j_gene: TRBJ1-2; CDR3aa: AAGGNYGYT
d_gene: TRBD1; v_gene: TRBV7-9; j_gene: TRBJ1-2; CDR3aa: ASSSPTSLDRAPYGYT
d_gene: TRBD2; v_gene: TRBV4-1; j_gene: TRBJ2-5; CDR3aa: ASSQEFAGGTTQETQY
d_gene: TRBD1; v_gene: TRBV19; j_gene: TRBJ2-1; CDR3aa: ASSRDRELNEQF
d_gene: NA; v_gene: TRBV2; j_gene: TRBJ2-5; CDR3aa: ASSTYRPDQETQY
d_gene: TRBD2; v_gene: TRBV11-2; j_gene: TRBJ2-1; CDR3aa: ASSLDRTSYNEQF
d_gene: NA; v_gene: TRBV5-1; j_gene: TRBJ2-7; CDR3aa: ASSGRGYEQY
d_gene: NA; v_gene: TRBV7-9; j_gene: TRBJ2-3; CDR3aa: ASSFSMDTQY
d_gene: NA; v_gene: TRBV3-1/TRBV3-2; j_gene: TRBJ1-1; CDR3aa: ASSQDGVPRGAF
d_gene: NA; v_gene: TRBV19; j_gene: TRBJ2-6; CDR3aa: ASKPEVRANVLT
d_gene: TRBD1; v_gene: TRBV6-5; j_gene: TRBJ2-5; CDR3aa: ASSPWTGEETQY
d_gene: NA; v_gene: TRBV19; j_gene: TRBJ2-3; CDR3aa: ASSSGGGTDTQY
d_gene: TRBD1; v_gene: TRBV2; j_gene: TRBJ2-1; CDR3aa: ASNRQGNEQF